This is a list of T cell receptor beta chains from one sample in a study of blood T cell repertoires in COVID-19. Using immunoSEQ multiplex PCR, the repertoire was profiled, and TCRdb retains in-frame clones only, with some absent. The sample includes about 140,000 clones, approximately 82% seen only once; the top ten take around 9.9%. The sequencing sample was made of peripheral blood. The receptors were gathered from a man aged 55-75 years who had recovered from COVID-19. Both conserved end residues are part of each CDR3. Each record gives: V gene, D gene, J gene, clone size, CDR3 DNA, CDR3 protein. D genes are given only for firm matches. Clone size appears in some rows only: once, few, many, or a class for an expanded clone.

>TRBV6-6|TRBD1|TRBJ2-4|NA
TGTGCCAGCAGCTCTAACAGGGGCATTCAGTACTTC
CASSSNRGIQYF
>TRBV9|NA|TRBJ2-2|NA
TGTGCCAGCAGCGTAGTGGGGGGCACCGGGGAGCTGTTTTTT
CASSVVGGTGELFF
>TRBV6-2/TRBV6-3|TRBD1|TRBJ2-1|NA
TGTGCCAGCAGTAAAACAGGGGGCCATGAGCAGTTCTTC
CASSKTGGHEQFF
>TRBV24-1|TRBD1|TRBJ1-4|once
TGTGCCACCAGTGATCCGCGTGGGACAGGGGGTGGTGGGAAACTGTTTTTT
CATSDPRGTGGGGKLFF
>TRBV5-1|TRBD1|TRBJ2-7|NA
TGCGCCAGCAGCTTGGGGACAGGGAGGTCCTACGAGCAGTACTTC
CASSLGTGRSYEQYF
>TRBV27|TRBD1|TRBJ1-6|many
TGTGCCAGCAGTAAAGGGACAGGGGGCTCACCCCTCCACTTT
CASSKGTGGSPLHF
>TRBV19|TRBD2|TRBJ2-7|once
TGTGCCAGTAGTATAGATGGGAGGGCGACCTACGAGCAGTACTTC
CASSIDGRATYEQYF
>TRBV15|NA|TRBJ2-3|NA
TGTGCCACCAGCAGAGGTAGTGATAGCGGAAGTACAGATACGCAGTATTTT
CATSRGSDSGSTDTQYF
>TRBV5-1|NA|TRBJ2-7|few
TGCGCCAGCAGCTCGACAGTTACCTACGAGCAGTACTTC
CASSSTVTYEQYF
>TRBV3-1/TRBV3-2|NA|TRBJ1-2|NA
TGTGCCAGCAGCCAAGATTGGGGGGGACGCGGTGGCTACACCTTC
CASSQDWGGRGGYTF
>TRBV2|TRBD1|TRBJ1-4|NA
TGTGCCAGCATACGGGACAGCCATAATGAAAAACTGTTTTTT
CASIRDSHNEKLFF
>TRBV13|TRBD2|TRBJ2-5|NA
TGTGCCAGCAGCTTAGGCCGTGGACTAGGCCGTGAAGAGACCCAGTACTTC
CASSLGRGLGREETQYF
>TRBV25-1|TRBD2|TRBJ2-1|NA
TGTGCCAGCTGTGGGCTAGCGGACTCCTACAATGAGCAGTTCTTC
CASCGLADSYNEQFF
>TRBV6-1|TRBD1|TRBJ1-3|NA
TGTGCCAGCAGTGACCCGGACAGGGGGTCCTTTTGGAACACCATATATTTT
CASSDPDRGSFWNTIYF
>TRBV5-1|NA|TRBJ1-1|NA
TGCGCCAGCAGCTTGGCACTTAACACTGAAGCTTTCTTT
CASSLALNTEAFF
>TRBV7-3|NA|TRBJ2-3|few
TGTGCCAGCAGCTTGACTGAGGGCACAGATACGCAGTATTTT
CASSLTEGTDTQYF
>TRBV11-2|NA|TRBJ2-2|NA
TGTGCCAGCAGCTCCTCCCCGGGGGCCGGGGAGCTGTTTTTT
CASSSSPGAGELFF
>TRBV5-1|NA|TRBJ2-3|NA
TGCGCCAGCAGCCTAACCCGGGTAATAGATACGCAGTATTTT
CASSLTRVIDTQYF
>TRBV5-1|NA|TRBJ2-3|NA
TGCGCCAGCTCCCTAGGGGGAGGGAGAACAGATACGCAGTATTTT
CASSLGGGRTDTQYF
>TRBV5-1|TRBD1|TRBJ2-2|NA
TGCGCCAGCAGCTACGGACAGGGGGGAGCCGGGGAGCTGTTTTTT
CASSYGQGGAGELFF